These T cell receptor beta chains were read from a single sample in a study of Graves' ophthalmopathy and Graves' hyperthyroidism. TCRdb reprocessed the multiplex PCR reads via MiXCR and lists one record per CDR3 protein. There are 45,000 to 60,000 distinct CDR3 sequences in the sample; more than 40% occur only once, and roughly 4.7% lies in the top ten. The sequencing input was peripheral blood. The receptors derive from an adult woman with Graves' ophthalmopathy. CDR3s leave out the opening cysteine and the closing phenylalanine or tryptophan. Size tells how often a clone was seen (once, few, many) or the class of an expanded clone, and some rows leave it out.

>many|TRBV5-1|TRBJ1-2
ASSMGTGDGYT
>many|TRBV7-2|TRBJ1-6
ASSSPGHWFETLH
>many|TRBV5-5|TRBJ1-1
ASSLWGQGNTEAF
>many|TRBV6-2/TRBV6-3|TRBJ2-1
ASSSGTRTRNEQF
>many|TRBV6-2/TRBV6-3|TRBJ1-5
ATLLLPGTREPQH
>.|TRBV9|TRBJ2-5
ASSDGGDRETQY
>many|TRBV6-6|TRBJ2-2
ASSIRIGDTGELF
>.|TRBV20-1|TRBJ2-5
SAREYGAQETQY
>.|TRBV4-3|TRBJ1-1
ASSPLAENTEAF
>.|TRBV24-1|TRBJ2-5
ATRDRGRQETQY
>many|TRBV6-1|TRBJ2-7
ASSEVERISYEQY
>many|TRBV6-1|TRBJ1-4
ASRTTLATNEKLF
>many|TRBV6-2/TRBV6-3|TRBJ2-7
ASSSAAGSYEQY
>.|TRBV6-4|TRBJ2-7
ASSDSGLAGPYEQY
>.|TRBV20-1|TRBJ2-3
GAGRGFTGTQY
>many|TRBV7-9|TRBJ2-5
ASSFGLAEETQY
>.|TRBV12-3/TRBV12-4|TRBJ2-5
ASSSRTGRGRETQY
>many|TRBV28|TRBJ1-2
ASSFITGDYGYT
>.|TRBV29-1|TRBJ1-1
SPGGPDTEAF
>.|TRBV6-4|TRBJ2-2
ASSESGKSGELF
>.|TRBV5-8|TRBJ2-6
ASSLVVISGANILT
>many|TRBV6-5|TRBJ2-7
ASLGGSAHEQY
>medium-sized|TRBV7-9|TRBJ2-7
ASSALSEGRYEQY
>.|TRBV9|TRBJ2-2
ASSVRACLNTGELF
>.|TRBV6-2/TRBV6-3|TRBJ2-1
ASSTRIPRQEGSSYNEQF
>many|TRBV6-5|TRBJ2-7
ASTPNPDYLEQY